The 17 T cell receptor beta chains in this list originate from one sample, sequenced in a study of blood T cells in healthy people across ages. Together with a sample-barcoded 5' primer, a J-beta primer mix was included in a second PCR lasting roughly 6 to 12 cycles. One entry per CDR3 protein, called by TCRdb with MiXCR from the 5' RACE reads. The data show fewer than 800,000 distinct CDR3 sequences, about 30% seen once. The sample was blood. The receptors here all came from a woman aged 80 or over in good health.

In its sample, this clonotype was seen a few times. The CDR3 region is CAISRTDSYEQYF. The CDR3 coding sequence is TGTGCCATCTCACGGACAGACTCCTACGAGCAGTACTTC. The V and J genes are TRBV6-1 and TRBJ2-7, with a tentative D call TRBD1 (6 bases). The CDR3 is 13 amino acids. V was shortened by 10 bases and J by 0 bases, with 13 bases between the two germline ends. Per germline, CDR1 MNHNS and CDR2 SASEGT.

As regards this clonotype: This may stem from a read error, because a much larger clone lies one nucleotide away. V usage is TRBV20-1 and J usage is TRBJ1-2; D not certain. Germline V gene data show CDR1 as DFQATT and CDR2 as SNEGSKA (reference sequence). The CDR3 has 13 amino acids. The V and J ends lost 0 bases and 8 bases respectively, with 13 bases between them. The CDR3 DNA is TGCAGTGCTAGAGATACGTACAGTGGCGGCTACACCTTC. Protein product: CSARDTYSGGYTF.

The chain is built from TRBV6-1 and TRBJ1-6, with TRBD1 matching over 9 bases. Germline-derived CDR1 and CDR2 are MNHNS and SASEGT. The CDR3 is 14 residues long. V shed 6 bases, J shed 11 bases, and the junction held 8 bases outside the gene matches. The CDR3 sequence is CASSRTGGSAPLHF. CDR3 nucleotides: TGTGCCAGCAGCCGAACAGGGGGCTCGGCACCCCTCCACTTT.

In regard to this clonotype: This may be a read error, as it is one base from a much larger clone. This chain links TRBV3-1 with TRBJ2-6, with D perhaps given as TRBD1 or TRBD2 (5 bases each). The CDR3 is 15 residues long. Germline V gene sequence: CDR1 LGHDT, CDR2 YNNKEL (reference sequence). The CDR3 DNA sequence: TGTGCCAGCAGCCAAGCAGGGCCCGGGGCCAACATCCTGACTTTC. This gives the protein CASSQAGPGANILTF. The complete variable domain, with remaining parts taken from reference TRBV3-1 and TRBJ2-6, reads DTAVSQTPKYLVTQMGNDKSIKCEQNLGHDTMYWYKQDSKKFLKIMFSYNNKELIINETVPNRFSPKSPDKAHLNLHINSLELGDSAVYFCASSQAGPGANILTFGAGSRLTVL.

This clonotype has a count of ten or more. The V call is TRBV6-5, the J call TRBJ1-2; D not resolved. Germline loops: CDR1 MNHEY, CDR2 SVGAGI. Trimming cost V 4 bases and J 5 bases, with 5 bases left between them. This CDR3 has 11 residues. The CDR3 DNA follows: TGTGCCAGCAGTTCCACATATGGCTACACCTTC. This encodes CASSSTYGYTF.

Remarks on this clonotype: A read error may be the cause here, since a much bigger clone is one base away. This chain connects TRBV6-1 to TRBJ1-6, with 7 bases lining up with TRBD1. CDR3 length equals 16 residues. V trimming: 1 base; J trimming: 9 bases; junction bases outside the gene matches: 9. Per germline, CDR1 MNHNS and CDR2 SASEGT. The CDR3 region has the DNA TGTGCCAGCAGTGAAGAGGCGGGACAGAGTAGTTCACCCCTCCACTTT. Its protein product is CASSEEAGQSSSPLHF.

A word on this clonotype: Germline is not matched at one junction end, which may reflect a read error. V gene TRBV9 combines with J gene TRBJ2-2; no clear D. Germline assignment: CDR1 SGDLS and CDR2 YYNGEE. CDR3 size: 14 residues. CDR3 sequence: CAGSADKNTGELFF. In DNA form, the CDR3 reads TGTGCCGGCAGCGCCGACAAGAACACCGGGGAGCTGTTTTTT.

This chain connects TRBV7-2 to TRBJ2-3; 8 bases fit TRBD1. The ends lost 3 bases at V and 3 bases at J; junction bases unmatched: 8. From germline, CDR1 is SGHTA and CDR2 FQGNSA. This CDR3 has 16 residues. The CDR3 nucleotides are TGTGCCAGCAGCTTGGGAGACAGGGGTTGGACAGATACGCAGTATTTT. Protein sequence: CASSLGDRGWTDTQYF.

With regard to this clonotype: This may come from a read error, since a much larger clone is one base off. This sequence joins TRBV20-1 and TRBJ2-7, with D uncertain. The V end was cut by 5 bases, the J end by 2 bases, with 10 bases between. The CDR3 runs 12 residues. Germline CDR1 DFQATT, CDR2 SNEGSKA (reference sequence). The CDR3 nucleotides are TGCAGTGCTGGAGCCCAGCCCTACGAGCAGTACTTC. It translates to CSAGAQPYEQYF.

The rearrangement joins TRBV24-1 to TRBJ2-1; TRBD2 matches at 9 bases. Germline values: CDR1 KGHDR, CDR2 SFDVKD. The V and J ends lost 6 bases and 0 bases, in that order; junction bases with no gene match: 2. CDR3 length equals 15 residues. The CDR3 reads CATSLAGSSYNEQFF. CDR3 DNA: TGTGCCACCAGTCTAGCGGGGAGCTCCTACAATGAGCAGTTCTTC.

Only a few counts were recorded for this clonotype. This chain connects TRBV10-3 to TRBJ1-3, with a tentative D call TRBD1 (5 bases). The ends were cut back, 6 bases at V and 9 bases at J, with 12 bases in the middle. CDR1 and CDR2 from the germline V gene are ENHRY and SYGVKD. CDR3 length: 12 residues. CDR3 sequence: CAISATVGTIYF. DNA of the CDR3: TGTGCCATCAGCGCGACAGTCGGCACCATATATTTT.

The CDR3 sequence: CASSRDSHTEAFF. The CDR3 DNA reads as TGCGCCAGCAGCCGGGACAGTCACACTGAAGCTTTCTTT. The chain links TRBV5-1 to TRBJ1-1; 7 bases align to TRBD1. After removal of 4 bases from V and 3 bases from J, the junction contained 3 bases not matched to a gene. This CDR3 has 13 residues. Germline values: CDR1 SGHRS, CDR2 YFSETQ.

This clonotype has a handful of counts. The V and J genes are TRBV3-1 and TRBJ2-7; 9 bases agree with TRBD1. CDR1 is LGHDT and CDR2 is YNNKEL in the germline V gene (reference sequence). The CDR3 contains 16 residues. J lost 7 bases, V lost 3 bases, and 13 bases had no gene match. CDR3 nucleotide sequence: TGTGCCAGCAGCCATGCCGGGACAGGGCTGACCAATGAGCAGTACTTC. It codes for CASSHAGTGLTNEQYF.

Turning to this clonotype: This could be a read error, since a much larger clone is one nucleotide away. The gene calls are TRBV28 and TRBJ1-1; 8 bases align to TRBD1. The CDR3 is 15 residues long. In germline, CDR1 is MDHEN, CDR2 SYDVKM. CDR3 amino acids: CASSPRGHGETGAFF. The CDR3 nucleotides are TGTGCCAGCAGCCCCAGGGGGCACGGGGAGACTGGAGCTTTCTTT.

This clonotype was detected many times. The genes are TRBV5-6 and TRBJ2-7; D call uncertain. This CDR3 spans 14 amino acids. Germline V gene sequence: CDR1 SGHDT, CDR2 YYEEEE. V dropped 4 bases and J dropped 3 bases, with 14 bases sitting between them. CDR3 residues: CASSTLDGFYEQYF. CDR3 coding DNA: TGTGCCAGCAGCACGTTAGACGGGTTCTACGAGCAGTACTTC. The full variable domain, in which reference TRBV5-6 and TRBJ2-7 provide the parts outside the CDR3, is DAGVTQSPTHLIKTRGQQVTLRCSPKSGHDTVSWYQQALGQGPQFIFQYYEEEERQRGNFPDRFSGHQFPNYSSELNVNALLLGDSALYLCASSTLDGFYEQYFGPGTRLTVT.

This clonotype came up many times. The chain has TRBV7-2 and TRBJ2-3; 10 nucleotides line up with TRBD1. From germline, CDR1 is SGHTA and CDR2 FQGNSA. V lost 5 bases to trimming and J lost 5 bases; unmatched junction nucleotides: 10. There are 16 residues in the CDR3. The CDR3 DNA sequence: TGTGCCAGCAGCGTCGCCGGGACAGGGGAAGTAGATACGCAGTATTTT. Protein sequence: CASSVAGTGEVDTQYF.

The rearrangement links TRBV7-2 to TRBJ1-2; weak D call: TRBD1 (5 bases). V lost 6 bases to trimming and J lost 0 bases, with 17 bases between them. The germline gives CDR1 SGHTA, CDR2 FQGNSA. The CDR3 spans 16 residues. The CDR3 spells CASSFAWDRANYGYTF. The DNA of the CDR3 is TGTGCCAGCAGTTTTGCCTGGGACCGAGCTAACTATGGCTACACCTTC.